The text below deals with one T cell receptor (beta chain). This entry comes from a study of blood T cell repertoires in COVID-19. Profiling relied on immunoSEQ multiplex PCR, and the TCRdb table lists in-frame clones only, not all of them. This table holds tens of thousands of clones, around 83% found once. With 4 bases clipped from V and 5 bases from J, the junction kept 5 bases outside the gene matches. Germline values: CDR1 SEHNR, CDR2 FQNEAQ (reference sequence). The CDR3 runs to 14 residues. This TCR was sampled from a man aged 30 to 39 with COVID-19, enrolled during active disease. Sequencing used peripheral blood. V and J are TRBV7-9 and TRBJ2-3; 8 positions agree with TRBD1. The CDR3 nucleotides read TGTGCCAGCAGCTACGGACAGGGATTAGATACGCAGTATTTT. Its protein product is CASSYGQGLDTQYF.